One and the same sample provided the 3 T cell receptor beta chains below, sequenced in a study of long-term antiretroviral therapy in people with HIV. The libraries were made with immunoSEQ v3.0 at survey level. Sequencing used immunoSEQ multiplex PCR; TCRdb keeps in-frame clones, though not all of them. The sample has 48,000 or so clones; about 81% are singletons. This sample comprised unsorted PBMCs, obtained 0.8 years after starting antiretroviral therapy. The receptors come from a young woman with HIV.

This rearrangement joins TRBV19 to TRBJ2-2; 11 bases are a match to TRBD1. From germline, CDR1 is LNHDA and CDR2 SQIVND (reference sequence). Losses at the gene ends were 10 bases for V and 7 bases for J; bases not matched to a gene: 11. The CDR3 extends over 15 amino acids. The CDR3: CATSDRGLIFGELFF. The CDR3 DNA follows: TGTGCCACCTCGGACAGGGGGCTTATATTCGGGGAGCTGTTTTTT. Full variable domain (outside the CDR3, taken from reference TRBV19 and TRBJ2-2): DGGITQSPKYLFRKEGQNVTLSCEQNLNHDAMYWYRQDPGQGLRLIYYSQIVNDFQKGDIAEGYSVSREKKESFPLTVTSAQKNPTAFYLCATSDRGLIFGELFFGEGSRLTVL.

The V call is TRBV9, the J call TRBJ2-7; D remains ambiguous. Trimming took off 0 bases at V and 0 bases at J, with 7 bases between the two ends. The V gene's germline CDR1 is SGDLS and CDR2 YYNGEE. There are 14 residues in the CDR3. The CDR3 DNA sequence: TGTGCCAGCAGCGTAGTAGCCGGCTCCTACGAGCAGTACTTC. Translating it yields CASSVVAGSYEQYF. The full variable domain, in which reference TRBV9 and TRBJ2-7 provide the parts outside the CDR3, is DSGVTQTPKHLITATGQRVTLRCSPRSGDLSVYWYQQSLDQGLQFLIQYYNGEERAKGNILERFSAQQFPDLHSELNLSSLELGDSALYFCASSVVAGSYEQYFGPGTRLTVT.

The V call is TRBV9, the J call TRBJ1-1; TRBD1 matches at 9 bases. The CDR3 runs 14 residues. The V segment lost 3 bases and the J segment 11 bases; nucleotides outside the gene matches: 11. Germline V CDR1 and CDR2: SGDLS, YYNGEE. CDR3 sequence (DNA): TGTGCCAGCAGCGGGACAGGGGAAAACGTTCCCGCTTTCTTT. This translates into CASSGTGENVPAFF.